Presented here are 24 T cell receptor beta chains from one specimen sequenced in a study of T-cell reconstitution after alpha-beta-depleted transplantation in children. The TCRbeta library was prepared with unique molecular identifiers. TCRdb ran MiXCR on the PCR reads and lists one entry per CDR3 protein. The profile shows more than 90,000 distinct CDR3 sequences, 7% to 10% of them singletons. Sample: PBMCs from the stem cell graft donor, taken from the stem cell graft. All receptors come from a human donor who donated a stem cell graft to a child with congenital amegakaryocytic thrombocytopenia.

The V call is TRBV30, the J call TRBJ2-5, with D perhaps matching TRBD2 (5 bases). The germline CDR1 and CDR2 sequences are GTSNPN and SVGIG (reference sequence). The CDR3 covers 14 residues. V dropped 1 base and J dropped 2 bases, with 11 bases sitting between them. The CDR3 DNA reads as TGTGCCTGGAGTGGGACTGGAAAACAAGAGACCCAGTACTTC. Amino acids: CAWSGTGKQETQYF.

This clonotype was observed many times. The chain couples TRBV4-2 to TRBJ1-2; D is uncertain. The CDR3 spans 15 residues. The germline V gene has CDR1 LGHNA and CDR2 YNFKEQ. V lost 1 base and J lost 3, with 12 bases in between. CDR3 loop: CASSQAGGVDYGYTF. Written as DNA, the CDR3 is TGTGCCAGCAGCCAAGCGGGAGGAGTTGACTATGGCTACACCTTC.

This clonotype appeared many times. V gene TRBV7-6 combines with J gene TRBJ2-1, with 9 bases identical to TRBD2. The CDR3 spans 15 residues. J lost 4 bases, V lost 5 bases, and 6 bases had no gene match. CDR1 and CDR2 (germline): SGHVS, FNYEAQ. The CDR3 DNA is TGTGCCAGCAGCACGCTAGCGGGACCTTACAATGAGCAGTTCTTC. It is translated as CASSTLAGPYNEQFF.

This clonotype was counted ten times or more. V and J are TRBV20-1 and TRBJ1-5; 7 bases map to TRBD1. Germline-derived CDR1 and CDR2 are DFQATT and SNEGSKA (reference sequence). The trim removed 3 bases at V and 5 bases at J, leaving 10 bases unmatched. The CDR3 extends over 15 amino acids. The CDR3: CSASASETGHQPQHF. The CDR3, as DNA: TGCAGTGCTAGTGCAAGTGAGACAGGGCATCAGCCCCAGCATTTT.

At least ten counts were recorded for this clonotype. V is TRBV20-1 and J is TRBJ1-4; D not certain. This CDR3 region has 13 residues. Germline CDR1 is DFQATT and CDR2 is SNEGSKA (reference sequence). The ends were cut back, 5 bases at V and 8 bases at J, with 15 bases in the middle. CDR3 amino acids: CSAVRSGEEKLFF. As DNA, the CDR3 is TGCAGTGCTGTCAGGTCCGGTGAGGAAAAACTGTTTTTT.

This clonotype was picked up many times. The chain joins TRBV5-4 to TRBJ2-1; TRBD1 agrees at 7 bases. The CDR3 contains 14 residues. CDR1 SGHNT and CDR2 YYREEE come from the germline V gene (reference sequence). Written as DNA, the CDR3 is TGTGGTACATCCGGGACAGCGAGCGACAATGAGCAGTTCTTC. Its translation is CGTSGTASDNEQFF.

Ten or more counts support this clonotype. V gene TRBV12-3 or TRBV12-4 combines with J gene TRBJ2-2; D is perhaps TRBD1 (6 bases). The CDR3 runs 12 residues. The V and J ends lost 7 bases and 5 bases respectively, with 8 bases between them. DNA for the CDR3: TGTGCCAGCAAGAGGGGGACCGGGGAGCTGTTTTTT. Translating it yields CASKRGTGELFF.

This clonotype was recorded many times. The chain carries TRBV7-6 and TRBJ1-6; D unclear. Trimming shortened V by 1 base and J by 0 bases, and 10 bases separated the two germline ends. CDR1 SGHVS and CDR2 FNYEAQ come from the germline V gene. The CDR3 loop spans 17 amino acids. The CDR3 region is CASSLGRLGSYNSPLHF. CDR3 nucleotide sequence: TGTGCCAGCAGCTTAGGCCGACTGGGCTCCTATAATTCACCCCTCCACTTT.

At least ten counts were recorded for this clonotype. V is TRBV7-8 and J is TRBJ2-7; the D is unclear. The V gene lost 3 bases and the J gene lost 6 bases, with 15 bases spanning the gap. The CDR3 consists of 14 residues. Germline lookup yields CDR1 SGHVS and CDR2 FQNEAQ. The CDR3 region is CASSFLGQHGEQYF. For the CDR3, the DNA is TGTGCCAGCAGCTTTTTAGGCCAGCACGGCGAGCAGTACTTC.

This clonotype was counted at least ten times. CDR3 protein: CASSYSGGRYGYTF. The CDR3 DNA reads TGTGCCAGCAGTTACTCTGGGGGGCGATATGGCTACACCTTC. The chain is built from TRBV6-5 and TRBJ1-2, with D perhaps TRBD1 (6 bases). Germline V lookup: CDR1 MNHEY, CDR2 SVGAGI. The CDR3 loop spans 14 amino acids. Trimming took 0 bases from V and 5 from J, leaving 10 bases between them.

This clonotype has a handful of counts. The chain couples TRBV18 to TRBJ2-3, with 7 nucleotides matching TRBD2. Germline V gene lookup returns CDR1 KGHSH and CDR2 LQKENI. This CDR3 spans 16 amino acids. Trimming removed 3 bases from V and 1 base from J; junction bases left unmatched: 7. The CDR3 reads CASSPRTGGGTDTQYF. CDR3 bases: TGTGCCAGCTCACCGAGGACGGGAGGAGGCACAGATACGCAGTATTTT.

This clonotype was counted at least ten times. V and J are TRBV20-1 and TRBJ2-2, with D possibly matching TRBD2 (6 bases). The V end lost 5 bases, the J end lost 4 bases, and 14 bases lay between the germline ends. Germline V gene data show CDR1 as DFQATT and CDR2 as SNEGSKA (reference sequence). The CDR3 covers 14 residues. This CDR3 reads CSAEAGSFTGELFF. For the CDR3, the DNA is TGCAGTGCTGAAGCCGGGAGCTTCACCGGGGAGCTGTTTTTT.

The V and J genes are TRBV28 and TRBJ2-2; TRBD2 matches 14 bases. Per the germline V gene, CDR1 is MDHEN and CDR2 is SYDVKM. The CDR3 covers 16 residues. After removal of 3 bases from V and 7 bases from J, the junction contained 4 bases not matched to a gene. The CDR3 loop is CASSLGLAGVLGELFF. The CDR3 DNA is TGTGCCAGCAGTTTGGGACTAGCGGGAGTTCTCGGGGAGCTGTTTTTT. The whole variable domain, remainder taken from reference TRBV28 and TRBJ2-2, is DVKVTQSSRYLVKRTGEKVFLECVQDMDHENMFWYRQDPGLGLRLIYFSYDVKMKEKGDIPEGYSVSREKKERFSLILESASTNQTSMYLCASSLGLAGVLGELFFGEGSRLTVL.

This clonotype was observed at least ten times. The chain combines TRBV7-9 with TRBJ1-4; 8 bases are shared with TRBD1. V shed 5 bases, J shed 7 bases, and the junction held 6 bases outside the gene matches. The CDR3 runs to 14 residues. Looked up from germline, CDR1 is SEHNR and CDR2 is FQNEAQ (reference sequence). This CDR3 is CASSRGQGREKLFF. The CDR3 DNA follows: TGTGCCAGCAGCCGAGGACAGGGTCGTGAAAAACTGTTTTTT. The variable domain in full, with the rest retrieved from reference TRBV7-9 and TRBJ1-4, is DTGVSQNPRHKITKRGQNVTFRCDPISEHNRLYWYRQTLGQGPEFLTYFQNEAQLEKSRLLSDRFSAERPKGSFSTLEIQRTEQGDSAMYLCASSRGQGREKLFFGSGTQLSVL.

This clonotype was seen only a few times. J is TRBJ1-1 and V is TRBV20-1; D perhaps matches TRBD1 (5 bases). V lost 0 bases to trimming and J lost 0 bases, with 14 bases between them. Germline V lookup: CDR1 DFQATT, CDR2 SNEGSKA (reference sequence). The CDR3 covers 16 residues. The CDR3, as DNA: TGCAGTGCTAGAGAGAGGGGAAACAGTCTGAACACTGAAGCTTTCTTT. This gives the protein CSARERGNSLNTEAFF.

This clonotype was seen many times. The CDR3 coding sequence is TGCAGTGCTAGAGATGGGAGGGTACTTCGCGGGGAGCTGTTTTTT. Amino acid sequence: CSARDGRVLRGELFF. The rearrangement uses TRBV20-1 and TRBJ2-2, with 7 bases aligning to TRBD2. Looked up from germline, CDR1 is DFQATT and CDR2 is SNEGSKA (reference sequence). This CDR3 has 15 residues. The junction had 8 bases not matched to a gene; V was cut back by 0 bases and J by 7 bases.

At least ten counts were recorded for this clonotype. V is TRBV12-3 or TRBV12-4 and J is TRBJ2-1, with D possibly TRBD1 on 6 matching bases. The CDR3 is 15 residues long. The V and J ends lost 6 bases and 1 base respectively, with 13 bases between them. In DNA form, the CDR3 reads TGTGCCAGCAGACTCTCAGGGGTTTCCTACAATGAGCAGTTCTTC. It is translated as CASRLSGVSYNEQFF.

This clonotype has ten or more counts. The chain joins TRBV5-1 to TRBJ1-4; TRBD1 matches 7 bases. Germline CDR1 is SGHRS and CDR2 is YFSETQ. J lost 8 bases, V lost 6 bases, and 10 bases had no gene match. This CDR3 is 14 amino acids long. The CDR3 loop is CASTERQGGEKLFF. The DNA for the CDR3 is TGCGCCAGCACCGAACGGCAGGGGGGAGAAAAACTGTTTTTT.

This clonotype showed up just once. The chain joins TRBV12-3 or TRBV12-4 to TRBJ2-4; D is ambiguous. Trimming cost V 5 bases and J 8 bases, with 13 bases left between them. CDR3 length: 13 residues. CDR3 protein: CASSPILRHIQYF. CDR3 DNA: TGTGCCAGCAGTCCCATCCTGAGGCACATTCAGTACTTC.

At least ten counts were recorded for this clonotype. The chain uses TRBV28 and TRBJ1-2; weak D call: TRBD1 (6 bases). Germline V lookup: CDR1 MDHEN, CDR2 SYDVKM. This CDR3 contains 13 residues. The V gene lost 5 bases and the J gene lost 5 bases, with 12 bases spanning the gap. The CDR3 nucleotides read TGTGCCAGCAGTGCGCCGGGACAATATGGCTACACCTTC. Translating gives CASSAPGQYGYTF.

This clonotype came up many times. The gene calls are TRBV7-2 and TRBJ1-2; a weak D match, TRBD1 (5 bases). V was clipped by 1 base and J by 2 bases, with 5 bases between them. CDR3 length: 13 amino acids. Per the germline V gene, CDR1 is SGHTA and CDR2 is FQGNSA. CDR3 amino acids: CASSLGDNYGYTF. CDR3 coding DNA: TGTGCCAGCAGCTTAGGGGACAACTATGGCTACACCTTC.

The sample holds many counts of this clonotype. This chain links TRBV5-1 with TRBJ1-1; 7 bases are a match to TRBD1. J was trimmed by 7 bases and V by 4 bases; bases with no gene match: 16. This CDR3 spans 16 amino acids. Germline V lookup: CDR1 SGHRS, CDR2 YFSETQ. The CDR3 region has the DNA TGCGCCAGCAGCCAGCGACAGGGAGGCTCCGCCGATGAAGCTTTCTTT. This encodes CASSQRQGGSADEAFF.

The CDR3 bases are TGTGCCAGCAGCCAAAACAGGGAGACCTACAATGAGCAGTTCTTC. Translation: CASSQNRETYNEQFF. The chain couples TRBV4-2 to TRBJ2-1; tentative D call: TRBD1 (6 bases). V gave up 2 bases and J gave up 2 bases, with 10 bases separating them. There are 15 residues in the CDR3. Per the germline V gene, CDR1 is LGHNA and CDR2 is YNFKEQ.

The table lists this clonotype with many counts. This chain uses TRBV20-1 with TRBJ2-1; D tentatively fits TRBD1 or TRBD2 (7 bases each). Germline lookup yields CDR1 DFQATT and CDR2 SNEGSKA (reference sequence). Trimming stripped 5 bases from V and 8 bases from J, with 13 bases between. The CDR3 is 12 residues long. The DNA of the CDR3 is TGCAGTGCTGGGGGGGACAGATATGAGCAGTTCTTC. Encoded protein: CSAGGDRYEQFF.